This T cell receptor (beta chain) was recorded in a study of blood T cell repertoires in COVID-19. Study in general: The study drew acute and convalescent COVID-19 samples from the United States, Italy and Spain. T cells, B-cell-depleted T cells, or PBMCs supplied cDNA or gDNA.

Germline CDR1 reads SGHTA; CDR2 reads FQGNSA. The V gene end was trimmed by 6 bases and the J gene end by 4 bases; junction bases not matched to a gene: 7. This CDR3 is built from 15 residues. Methods used by the authors: By means of reference gene primer amplification, nucleated cell counts were estimated. Only in-frame clones appear in the TCRdb table, and some are missing; sequencing was by immunoSEQ multiplex PCR. The D gene and trimming were derived from the DNA, and the V and J assignments and clone size from that table. The profile shows under 95,000 clones, roughly 78% of them singletons. V usage is TRBV7-2 and J usage is TRBJ1-3, with 9 nucleotides matching TRBD1. This TCR derives from an elderly woman with acute or convalescent COVID-19. The sample was peripheral blood. This CDR3 reads CASRKTGGNGNTIYF. The CDR3 nucleotides read TGTGCCAGCAGGAAAACAGGGGGCAACGGAAACACCATATATTTT. The entire variable domain, with the rest obtained from reference TRBV7-2 and TRBJ1-3, is as follows: GAGVSQSPSNKVTEKGKDVELRCDPISGHTALYWYRQSLGQGLEFLIYFQGNSAPDKSGLPSDRFSAERTGGSVSTLTIQRTQQEDSAVYLCASRKTGGNGNTIYFGEGSWLTVV.